The present T cell receptor (beta chain) was sequenced within a study of T cell clusters in autoimmune cytopenias. One tube held mixed TRB-A and TRB-B primer pools for touch-down PCR. TCRdb re-called the multiplex PCR reads and shows each CDR3 protein once, DNA omitted. In total, the table holds about 9,500 distinct CDR3 sequences. TRB amplification used approximately 250 ng of peripheral blood genomic DNA. General study findings and limits: A dominant lymphoma-associated repertoire apparently masked the cluster-lack signature in secondary cytopenia versus chronic lymphocytic leukemia. TRB repertoire shifts in secondary cytopenia and chronic lymphocytic leukemia mostly reflected lymphoma, not autoimmunity. Physiological T cell clusters of healthy donors were apparently absent in primary autoimmune cytopenia patients.

Germline V gives CDR1 MNHEY, CDR2 SVGAGI. This CDR3 spans 12 amino acids. According to its frequency, this clonotype is medium-sized. Its antigen is as yet unknown. Sequenced material: peripheral blood. This sequence joins TRBV6-5 and TRBJ1-2; TCRdb designates TRBD1, a call that cannot be tested without DNA. This TCR was sampled from a human donor with an autoimmune cytopenia or autoimmune hepatitis (not recorded which). The CDR3 loop is CASSSTGYGYTF.